The 26 T cell receptor beta chains below all came from one sample that was sequenced in a study of OX40 agonist ivuxolimab in advanced cancers. Sequencing used immunoSEQ multiplex PCR; TCRdb keeps in-frame clones, though not all of them. This table holds 100,000 or so clones, around 82% found once. The specimen was CD4+ or CD8+ T cells sorted from blood, collected in a trial of the OX40 agonist ivuxolimab. These receptors came from an adult with an advanced solid tumor such as melanoma, head and neck, liver or kidney cancer.

The gene calls are TRBV6-5 and TRBJ1-1; no reliable D call. Trimming shortened V by 4 bases and J by 7 bases, and 10 bases separated the two germline ends. Germline V gene lookup returns CDR1 MNHEY and CDR2 SVGAGI. CDR3 length: 12 residues. The CDR3 DNA sequence: TGTGCCAGCAGTTGGGCTGAGGGTGAAGCTTTCTTT. Translated, it gives CASSWAEGEAFF.

This clone was recorded only once. V and J are TRBV6-6 and TRBJ2-7, with D perhaps matching TRBD2 (6 bases). This CDR3 is 13 amino acids long. The germline V gene encodes CDR1 MNHNY and CDR2 SVGAGI (reference sequence). V was pared by 8 bases and J by 3 bases, with 14 bases between. CDR3 DNA sequence: TGTGCCAGCGGAATGGGGACTTTCTACGAGCAGTACTTC. Translating it yields CASGMGTFYEQYF.

The gene calls are TRBV5-6 and TRBJ2-5, with TRBD1 matching 7 bases. The CDR3 consists of 12 residues. The V gene's germline CDR1 is SGHDT and CDR2 YYEEEE. Trimming removed 4 bases from V and 5 bases from J; junction bases left unmatched: 2. CDR3 in amino acids: CASSTDRETQYF. The CDR3 DNA is TGTGCCAGCAGCACGGACAGGGAGACCCAGTACTTC. Full variable domain (missing parts from reference TRBV5-6 and TRBJ2-5): DAGVTQSPTHLIKTRGQQVTLRCSPKSGHDTVSWYQQALGQGPQFIFQYYEEEERQRGNFPDRFSGHQFPNYSSELNVNALLLGDSALYLCASSTDRETQYFGPGTRLLVL.

This chain uses TRBV6-1 with TRBJ2-3; 10 nucleotides match TRBD1. CDR1 and CDR2 (germline): MNHNS, SASEGT. CDR3 size: 16 residues. With 0 bases clipped from V and 5 bases from J, the junction kept 5 bases outside the gene matches. CDR3 DNA sequence: TGTGCCAGCAGTGAAGCCCCGACAGGGGGCAAAGATACGCAGTATTTT. Its translation is CASSEAPTGGKDTQYF.

J is TRBJ2-2 and V is TRBV6-5; D uncertain. Germline-derived CDR1 and CDR2 are MNHEY and SVGAGI. V was cut by 0 bases and J by 6 bases, with 8 bases left in between. This CDR3 region has 14 residues. This CDR3 is CASSYSKGSGELFF. The CDR3, as DNA: TGTGCCAGCAGTTACTCCAAGGGCTCCGGGGAGCTGTTTTTT.

In nucleotides, the CDR3 is TGTGCCAGCAGCCTGGGACCGCAGAGGACTGAAGCTTTCTTT. It yields the protein CASSLGPQRTEAFF. J is TRBJ1-1 and V is TRBV7-2; a possible D gene is TRBD1 (5 bases). CDR1 SGHTA and CDR2 FQGNSA come from the germline V gene. V was pared by 5 bases and J by 5 bases, with 15 bases between. The CDR3 has 14 amino acids. Full variable domain (rest looked up from reference TRBV7-2 and TRBJ1-1): GAGVSQSPSNKVTEKGKDVELRCDPISGHTALYWYRQSLGQGLEFLIYFQGNSAPDKSGLPSDRFSAERTGGSVSTLTIQRTQQEDSAVYLCASSLGPQRTEAFFGQGTRLTVV.

The chain is built from TRBV28 and TRBJ1-4; D gene uncertain. Per the germline V gene, CDR1 is MDHEN and CDR2 is SYDVKM. The V end lost 2 bases, the J end lost 5 bases, and 12 bases lay between the germline ends. The CDR3 consists of 15 residues. CDR3 sequence (DNA): TGTGCCAGCAGTTTACCTATTGGTACCAATGAAAAACTGTTTTTT. Residues: CASSLPIGTNEKLFF.

The genes are TRBV14 and TRBJ2-1; D is ambiguous. Trimming pared 0 bases from V and 7 bases from J, leaving 7 bases between. The CDR3 length is 13 residues. CDR1 SGHDN and CDR2 FVKESK come from the germline V gene. CDR3 sequence: CASSQELVNEQFF. In DNA form, the CDR3 reads TGTGCCAGCAGCCAAGAACTCGTGAATGAGCAGTTCTTC.

The chain has TRBV2 and TRBJ2-1, with TRBD2 matching over 11 bases. Germline V gene lookup returns CDR1 SNHLY and CDR2 FYNNEI. There are 15 residues in the CDR3. The V and J ends lost 5 bases and 8 bases, in that order; junction bases with no gene match: 8. CDR3: CASSSGLAANYEQFF. For the CDR3, the DNA is TGTGCCAGCAGTTCGGGACTAGCGGCAAACTATGAGCAGTTCTTC.

The V gene is TRBV11-2, the J gene TRBJ1-3; D unresolved. V lost 4 bases to trimming and J lost 3 bases, with 1 base between them. This CDR3 is built from 11 residues. Per the germline V gene, CDR1 is SGHAT and CDR2 is FQNNGV. The CDR3 DNA reads as TGTGCCAGCAGCTATGGAAACACCATATATTTT. Its protein is CASSYGNTIYF.

This clone was observed a few times. The CDR3 nucleotides read TGTGCCACCAGCAGCTTTATAGCGGGAGAACGTGAGCAGTTCTTC. This codes for CATSSFIAGEREQFF. The rearrangement links TRBV15 to TRBJ2-1, with 9 bases fitting TRBD2. CDR3 length: 15 amino acids. The V and J ends lost 3 bases and 9 bases, in that order; junction bases with no gene match: 9. Germline V gene sequence: CDR1 LNHNV, CDR2 YYDKDF (reference sequence).

This clone was counted a few times. J is TRBJ2-2 and V is TRBV11-2; perhaps TRBD2 as D (6 bases). V was clipped by 3 bases and J by 7 bases, with 12 bases between them. This CDR3 comprises 14 residues. Germline assignment: CDR1 SGHAT and CDR2 FQNNGV. The DNA for the CDR3 is TGTGCCAGCAGCTTTACCGGGGAGGTCGGGGAGCTGTTTTTT. It is translated as CASSFTGEVGELFF.

This chain links TRBV9 with TRBJ1-4, with 7 bases identical to TRBD1. The CDR3 contains 15 residues. V lost 2 bases and J lost 7; bases outside the gene matches: 8. Germline loops: CDR1 SGDLS, CDR2 YYNGEE. In DNA, the CDR3 is TGTGCCAGCAGCGTGGGGGGACAGATATTTGAAAAACTGTTTTTT. It codes for CASSVGGQIFEKLFF. The full variable domain, rest sourced from reference TRBV9 and TRBJ1-4, is DSGVTQTPKHLITATGQRVTLRCSPRSGDLSVYWYQQSLDQGLQFLIQYYNGEERAKGNILERFSAQQFPDLHSELNLSSLELGDSALYFCASSVGGQIFEKLFFGSGTQLSVL.

This clone has just one count. The J gene is TRBJ2-2, the V gene TRBV5-1; TRBD2 might be the D (6 bases). This CDR3 spans 13 amino acids. CDR1 and CDR2 (germline): SGHRS, YFSETQ. Trimming stripped 2 bases from V and 7 bases from J, with 9 bases between. DNA of the CDR3: TGCGCCAGCAGCTTAGCGGGCGGCGGGGAGCTGTTTTTT. This encodes CASSLAGGGELFF.

This clone showed up just a few times. The V gene is TRBV6-1, the J gene TRBJ2-3; 8 bases match TRBD1. The V segment lost 5 bases and the J segment 3 bases; nucleotides outside the gene matches: 4. The germline V gene has CDR1 MNHNS and CDR2 SASEGT. The CDR3 has 14 residues. CDR3 region: CASSRDRWTDTQYF. CDR3 DNA: TGTGCCAGCAGTCGGGACAGGTGGACAGATACGCAGTATTTT.

The chain is built from TRBV30 and TRBJ2-4, with a possible D match to TRBD1 (5 bases). With 4 bases removed from V and 1 base from J, the gap between germline ends came to 8 bases. CDR3 size: 13 residues. Germline V gene data show CDR1 as GTSNPN and CDR2 as SVGIG (reference sequence). Written as DNA, the CDR3 is TGTGCCTGGAAGGGGCGGGCCAAAAACATTCAGTACTTC. Its protein product is CAWKGRAKNIQYF. Looking up the rest from reference TRBV30 and TRBJ2-4 gives the full variable domain: SQTIHQWPATLVQPVGSPLSLECTVEGTSNPNLYWYRQAAGRGLQLLFYSVGIGQISSEVPQNLSASRPQDRQFILSSKKLLLSDSGFYLCAWKGRAKNIQYFGAGTRLSVL.

V is TRBV19 and J is TRBJ2-3; D possibly corresponds to TRBD2 (5 bases). CDR3 length equals 15 residues. V was pared by 7 bases and J by 0 bases, with 14 bases between. The germline V gene has CDR1 LNHDA and CDR2 SQIVND (reference sequence). CDR3 region: CASTTRTGSTDTQYF. The CDR3 nucleotides are TGTGCCAGTACCACACGGACGGGAAGCACAGATACGCAGTATTTT.

The chain joins TRBV13 to TRBJ2-1; 13 positions agree with TRBD2. The CDR3 is 19 residues long. From germline, CDR1 is PRHDT and CDR2 FYEKMQ (reference sequence). J gave up 0 bases and V 5 bases, and 10 bases lay outside the gene matches. CDR3 loop: CASSQKGLAGINSYNEQFF. CDR3 nucleotides: TGTGCCAGCAGCCAGAAGGGACTAGCGGGAATCAACTCCTACAATGAGCAGTTCTTC.

The count of this clone is one. This chain links TRBV6-5 with TRBJ2-3; D may be TRBD2 (6 bases). Germline loops: CDR1 MNHEY, CDR2 SVGAGI. This CDR3 region has 15 residues. Trimming stripped 0 bases from V and 0 bases from J, with 7 bases between. CDR3 residues: CASSYSGGSTDTQYF. The CDR3 bases are TGTGCCAGCAGTTACTCTGGGGGGAGCACAGATACGCAGTATTTT.

This chain uses TRBV9 with TRBJ2-1; D not certain. Trimming removed 0 bases at V and 8 bases at J, with 9 bases between. The CDR3 contains 13 residues. Germline V gene sequence: CDR1 SGDLS, CDR2 YYNGEE. CDR3 sequence reads: CASSVGPADEQFF. The CDR3, as DNA: TGTGCCAGCAGCGTAGGTCCGGCGGATGAGCAGTTCTTC.

The chain couples TRBV5-1 to TRBJ2-3; unclear D gene. The CDR3 totals 14 residues. CDR1 is SGHRS and CDR2 is YFSETQ in the germline V gene. The germline V and J ends were trimmed by 0 bases and 14 bases, with 19 bases remaining between them. CDR3 bases: TGCGCCAGCAGCTTGGATCCTGGGCTCGCAGCCGGGTATTTT. Translating gives CASSLDPGLAAGYF.

The V and J genes are TRBV9 and TRBJ2-1; 10 bases line up with TRBD2. Germline V lookup: CDR1 SGDLS, CDR2 YYNGEE. V dropped 2 bases and J dropped 9; count of bases not matched to a gene: 8. This CDR3 region has 15 residues. DNA of the CDR3: TGTGCCAGCAGCGTTTTTAGCGGGAGGCATGGTGAGCAGTTCTTC. Protein sequence: CASSVFSGRHGEQFF. The variable domain in full, completed from reference TRBV9 and TRBJ2-1, reads DSGVTQTPKHLITATGQRVTLRCSPRSGDLSVYWYQQSLDQGLQFLIQYYNGEERAKGNILERFSAQQFPDLHSELNLSSLELGDSALYFCASSVFSGRHGEQFFGPGTRLTVL.

J is TRBJ2-3 and V is TRBV29-1, with 8 nucleotides matching TRBD1. This CDR3 is built from 14 residues. Germline V gene lookup returns CDR1 SQVTM and CDR2 ANQGSEA. V lost 5 bases to trimming and J lost 4 bases; unmatched junction nucleotides: 8. CDR3 protein: CSVRAGGRADTQYF. CDR3 nucleotide sequence: TGCAGCGTTAGGGCAGGGGGCCGCGCAGATACGCAGTATTTT.

The V gene is TRBV18, the J gene TRBJ1-1; D gene ambiguous. This CDR3 region has 13 residues. Per the germline V gene, CDR1 is KGHSH and CDR2 is LQKENI. V was shortened by 5 bases and J by 0 bases, with 7 bases between the two germline ends. CDR3 sequence reads: CASSSSMNTEAFF. CDR3 nucleotide sequence: TGTGCCAGCTCAAGTAGTATGAACACTGAAGCTTTCTTT. The variable domain in full, completed from reference TRBV18 and TRBJ1-1, reads NAGVMQNPRHLVRRRGQEARLRCSPMKGHSHVYWYRQLPEEGLKFMVYLQKENIIDESGMPKERFSAEFPKEGPSILRIQQVVRGDSAAYFCASSSSMNTEAFFGQGTRLTVV.

In this sample, this clone turned up a few times. The rearrangement joins TRBV28 to TRBJ2-5; a possible D gene is TRBD1 (5 bases). Germline lookup yields CDR1 MDHEN and CDR2 SYDVKM. CDR3 length: 13 amino acids. V was trimmed by 5 bases and J by 3 bases, leaving 10 bases between them. The CDR3 DNA follows: TGTGCCAGCAGTATCGAACAGGAAGAGACCCAGTACTTC. It is translated as CASSIEQEETQYF.

The rearrangement uses TRBV10-3 and TRBJ2-7, with D unclear. Germline-derived CDR1 and CDR2 are ENHRY and SYGVKD. This CDR3 contains 13 residues. Trimming removed 0 bases at V and 5 bases at J, with 8 bases between. This chain's CDR3 is CAISESQFHEQYF. CDR3 DNA: TGTGCCATCAGTGAGTCTCAGTTCCACGAGCAGTACTTC.